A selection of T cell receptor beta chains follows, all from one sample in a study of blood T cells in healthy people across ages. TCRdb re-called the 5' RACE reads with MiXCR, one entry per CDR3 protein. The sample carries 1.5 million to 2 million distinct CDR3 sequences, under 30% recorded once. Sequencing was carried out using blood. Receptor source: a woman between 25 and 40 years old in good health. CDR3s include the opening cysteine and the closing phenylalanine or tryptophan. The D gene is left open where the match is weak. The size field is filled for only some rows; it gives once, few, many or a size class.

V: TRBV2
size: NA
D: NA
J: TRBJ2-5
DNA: TGTGCCAACAGAGATGACCGCCGGGAGACCCAGTACTTC
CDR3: CANRDDRRETQYF

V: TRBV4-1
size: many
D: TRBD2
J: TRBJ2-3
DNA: TGTGCCAGCAGCCCTCGTGGGGGGGGCACAGATACGCAGTATTTT
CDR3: CASSPRGGGTDTQYF

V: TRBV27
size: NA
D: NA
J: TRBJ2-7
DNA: TGTGCCAGCAGTCCCCTCCGAGCAGGCCACGAGCAGTACTTC
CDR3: CASSPLRAGHEQYF

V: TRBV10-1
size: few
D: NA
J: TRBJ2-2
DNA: TGCGCCAGCAGTGAGTCGACGGCAGGCACCGGGGAGCTGTTTTTT
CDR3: CASSESTAGTGELFF

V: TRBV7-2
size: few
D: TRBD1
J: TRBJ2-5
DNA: TGTGCCAGCAGCTACGGGACAGGGGGCCAAGAGGCCCAGTACTTC
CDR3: CASSYGTGGQEAQYF

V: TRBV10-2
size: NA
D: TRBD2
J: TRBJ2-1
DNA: TGCGCCAGCAGTTGGGACTATCAAGACAATGAGCAGTTCTTC
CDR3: CASSWDYQDNEQFF

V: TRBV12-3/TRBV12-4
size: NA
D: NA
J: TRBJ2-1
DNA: TGTGCCAGCAGACAAACCGAACTAGCCACCGCGTTCTTC
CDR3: CASRQTELATAFF

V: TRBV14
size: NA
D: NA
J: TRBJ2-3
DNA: TGTGCCAGCAGCCTTCTGACGGGATATAGCACAGATACGCAGTATTTT
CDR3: CASSLLTGYSTDTQYF

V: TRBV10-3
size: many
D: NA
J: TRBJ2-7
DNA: TGTGCCATCAGTGAACAGGGTAATCTGTACGAGCAGTACTTC
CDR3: CAISEQGNLYEQYF

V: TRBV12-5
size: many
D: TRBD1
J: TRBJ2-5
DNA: TGTGCTAGTGGTTTCCTCCTCCGACAGGGGCTGGAAGAGACCCAGTACTTC
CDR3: CASGFLLRQGLEETQYF

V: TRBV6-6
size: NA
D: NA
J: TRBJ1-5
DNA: TGTGCCAGCAGTTACTCGATGGGGGGCTGGGGCAATCAGCCCCAGCATTTT
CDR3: CASSYSMGGWGNQPQHF

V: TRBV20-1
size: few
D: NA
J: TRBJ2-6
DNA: TGCAGTGCGCCTCGGGGGAGCGGGGCCAACGTCCTGACTTTC
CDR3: CSAPRGSGANVLTF

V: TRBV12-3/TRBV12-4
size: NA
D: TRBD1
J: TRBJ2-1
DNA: TGTGCCAGCAGTTTTGGGCAGGGGGCTATCGGTGAGCAGTTCTTC
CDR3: CASSFGQGAIGEQFF

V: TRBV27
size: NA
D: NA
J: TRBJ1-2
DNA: TGTGCCAGCAGTTATCAGGGCTGGGAGGCTGGCTACACCTTC
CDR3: CASSYQGWEAGYTF

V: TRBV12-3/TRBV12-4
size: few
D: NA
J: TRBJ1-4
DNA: TGTGCCAGCAGTTCCGACGGGCCACCGCGCAATGAAAAACTGTTTTTT
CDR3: CASSSDGPPRNEKLFF

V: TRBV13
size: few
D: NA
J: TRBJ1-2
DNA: TGTGCCAGCAGCCCGCGTCCGCAAACTCTCCATGGCTACACCTTC
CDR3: CASSPRPQTLHGYTF

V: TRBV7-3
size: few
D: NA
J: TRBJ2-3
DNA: TGTGCCAGCAGCTTAAATGCGGGCACAGATACGCAGTATTTT
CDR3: CASSLNAGTDTQYF

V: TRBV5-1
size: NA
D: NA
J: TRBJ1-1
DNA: TGCGCCAGCAGCCGACTCGGGCAACGCGCTGAAGCTTTCTTT
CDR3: CASSRLGQRAEAFF

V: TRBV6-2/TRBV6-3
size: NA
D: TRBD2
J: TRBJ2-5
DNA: TGTGCCAGCAGAACCGGGACTAGCAATGAGCAGTACTTC
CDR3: CASRTGTSNEQYF

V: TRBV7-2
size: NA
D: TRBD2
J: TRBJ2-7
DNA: TGTGCCAGCAGCTTAGTGTCGGCGGCGGGAGGGCTTGCCGAGCAGTACTTC
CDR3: CASSLVSAAGGLAEQYF

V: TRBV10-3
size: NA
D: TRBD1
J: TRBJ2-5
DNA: TGTGCCATCAGAGGACAGGGGATGGCGGAGACCCAGTACTTC
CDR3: CAIRGQGMAETQYF

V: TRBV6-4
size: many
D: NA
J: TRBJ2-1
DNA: TGTGCCAGCAGAAGGGTCAACGAGCAGTTCTTC
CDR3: CASRRVNEQFF